The entry below gives a single TCR beta chain sequence along with its context. Its antigen is undetermined. The same CDR3 arises from other DNA sequences in this sample as well. Germline loops: CDR1 SGHTA, CDR2 FQGNSA. CDR3 size: 15 residues. Trimming took 1 base from V and 2 from J, leaving 9 bases between them. This sample is drawn from a study of shared clonotypes between healthy human individuals. Study summary: In total, the donors were two women and a few men aged 18 to 49. General study points: The authors sampled blood alone, and tissue repertoires likely differ.

When replicate PCRs were run on sorted subsets, they used approximately 0.2 ug DNA, tens of thousands of T cell genomes. Generated by immunoSEQ multiplex PCR, the TCRdb table keeps only in-frame clones and is missing some. Of 2 million to 2.5 million clones in the sample, approximately 95% were seen once. The clonotype originates from a man between 18 and 35 years old in good health. The specimen was naive CD4+ T cells sorted from blood. Subset in this sample: CD45RA+ positively selected. The chain uses TRBV7-2 and TRBJ1-5; TRBD1 might be the D (6 bases). This CDR3 is CASSLEGVGNQPQHF. CDR3 sequence (DNA): TGTGCCAGCAGCTTAGAGGGGGTCGGCAATCAGCCCCAGCATTTT.